This T cell receptor beta chain came from a study of OX40 agonist ivuxolimab in advanced cancers. Trimming took off 1 base at V and 2 bases at J, with 9 bases between the two ends. Germline loops: CDR1 SEHNR, CDR2 FQNEAQ (reference sequence). The CDR3 contains 14 residues. Clones were sequenced by immunoSEQ multiplex PCR, and TCRdb holds only the in-frame ones, with some missing. Of more than 70,000 clones listed, over 70% are singletons. The chain employs TRBV7-9 and TRBJ2-7; TRBD2 is a possible D gene (5 bases). Source: CD4+ or CD8+ T cells sorted from blood, taken in a trial of the OX40 agonist ivuxolimab. The origin of this receptor is an adult with an advanced solid tumor such as melanoma, head and neck, liver or kidney cancer. DNA of the CDR3: TGTGCCAGCAGCTTAGAAGGGAGCCCCTACGAGCAGTACTTC. Translation gives CASSLEGSPYEQYF.